The TCR beta chain under discussion was sequenced for a study of post-analysis software for immune sequencing data. Researchers reported that TCR beta cDNA libraries carried unique molecular identifiers. TCRdb redid the calling of the PCR reads with MiXCR, one entry per CDR3 protein. The sample holds 450,000 to 700,000 distinct CDR3 sequences, roughly 47% seen once. This clonotype showed up many times. Sequencing input: blood. The TCR comes from a girl aged 10 to 17 with multiple sclerosis.

CDR3 nucleotide sequence: TGTGCCAGCAGCTTGACAGGGACAGGAAGCACAGATACGCAGTATTTT. Translation: CASSLTGTGSTDTQYF. This chain uses TRBV3-1 with TRBJ2-3; the match to TRBD1 covers 8 bases. The CDR3 is 16 amino acids. The V segment lost 5 bases and the J segment 0 bases; nucleotides outside the gene matches: 7. CDR1 is LGHDT, CDR2 YNNKEL, per germline (reference sequence).